This TCR beta chain was obtained from a study of yellow fever vaccine responses in identical twins. In TCRdb, the RT-PCR reads were re-called with MiXCR into one record per CDR3 protein. Of about 3,100 distinct CDR3 sequences in the sample, 80% to 90% were seen once. Of note for this clonotype: Its antigen is not known.

General study results and limits: Twins' vaccine T cell response reportedly seemed partly convergent, partly personalized.

Trimming removed 3 bases from V and 0 bases from J, with 8 bases in between. Germline CDR1 DFQATT, CDR2 SNEGSKA (reference sequence). This CDR3 contains 13 residues. Sample: T cells from blood (PBMCs), unsorted or a sorted subset (not recorded which), taken before or after yellow fever vaccination (not recorded which). This clonotype originated in a woman aged 18-29 years who received the yellow fever vaccine. The gene calls are TRBV20-1 and TRBJ1-2; D remains ambiguous. CDR3 in amino acids: CSASLNPNYGYTF. The CDR3 region has the DNA TGCAGTGCTAGTCTGAACCCTAACTATGGCTACACCTTC.